This section outlines one T cell receptor (beta chain) sequence together with its context. These data belong to a study of blood T cells in healthy people across ages. Study context: About one barcoded beta molecule per two T cells was the capture yield of template switching.

Primers used in a second PCR of about 7 to 11 cycles were a sample-barcoded 5' primer and a J-beta primer mix. TCRdb used MiXCR to reprocess the 5' RACE reads, holding one entry per CDR3 protein. This table has 700,000 to 900,000 distinct CDR3 sequences, roughly 26% appearing once. V was pared by 0 bases and J by 0 bases, with 12 bases between. The CDR3 contains 16 residues. Germline assignment: CDR1 SQVTM and CDR2 ANQGSEA. These data also featured in a second study, about T cells of mothers and their children.

The chain recombines TRBV29-1 with TRBJ2-1, with D maybe TRBD1 (5 bases). Sequenced sample: blood. This sequence originates from a boy aged 10-17 years in good health. The CDR3 DNA reads as TGCAGCGTTGAAGATCAATGGGGCAGCTCCTACAATGAGCAGTTCTTC. Translating gives CSVEDQWGSSYNEQFF.